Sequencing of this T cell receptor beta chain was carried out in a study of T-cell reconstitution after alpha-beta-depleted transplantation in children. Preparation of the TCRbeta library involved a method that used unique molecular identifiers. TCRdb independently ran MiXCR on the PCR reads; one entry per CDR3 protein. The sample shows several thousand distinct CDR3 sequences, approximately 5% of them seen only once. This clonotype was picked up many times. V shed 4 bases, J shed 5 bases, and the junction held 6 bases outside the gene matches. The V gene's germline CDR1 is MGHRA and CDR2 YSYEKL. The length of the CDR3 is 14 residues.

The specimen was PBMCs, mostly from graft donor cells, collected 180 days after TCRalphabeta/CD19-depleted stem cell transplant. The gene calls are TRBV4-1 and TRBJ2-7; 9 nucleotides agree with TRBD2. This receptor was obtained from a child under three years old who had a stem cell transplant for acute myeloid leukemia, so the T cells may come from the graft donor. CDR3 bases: TGCGCCAGCAGCCCCGGACTAGCGAACGACGAGCAGTACTTC. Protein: CASSPGLANDEQYF.